These 6 T cell receptor beta chains share one sample of origin, sequenced in a study of T cell repertoires in cytomegalovirus infection. MiXCR, run by TCRdb on the reads, gives a single entry per CDR3 protein. Among about 230,000 distinct CDR3 sequences listed, over 20% were seen once. What was sequenced was CD8+ T cells from PBMCs. Receptors originate from a human donor in good health (CMV status not recorded). Some clones in this sample may be carry-over from other donors' samples.

This clonotype was recorded at least ten times. The J gene is TRBJ1-3, the V gene TRBV6-5; D possibly corresponds to TRBD1 (6 bases). Between the trimmed V and J ends, which lost 2 bases and 1 base, there was a span of 6 bases. Germline V CDR1 and CDR2: MNHEY, SVGAGI. The CDR3 contains 14 residues. Written as DNA, the CDR3 is TGTGCCAGCAGTTACCAGGGGTCTGGAAACACCATATATTTT. Its protein product is CASSYQGSGNTIYF.

This chain connects TRBV7-9 to TRBJ2-7; D ambiguous. This CDR3 contains 13 residues. The V end was cut by 10 bases, the J end by 2 bases, with 15 bases between. The germline CDR1 and CDR2 sequences are SEHNR and FQNEAQ (reference sequence). The CDR3 reads CATRGSAAYEQYF. CDR3 bases: TGTGCCACCCGCGGCTCGGCGGCCTACGAGCAGTACTTC. Combining the CDR3 with reference TRBV7-9 and TRBJ2-7 gives the whole variable domain DTGVSQNPRHKITKRGQNVTFRCDPISEHNRLYWYRQTLGQGPEFLTYFQNEAQLEKSRLLSDRFSAERPKGSFSTLEIQRTEQGDSAMYLCATRGSAAYEQYFGPGTRLTVT.

The CDR3 sequence: CASSLGTGYNEQYF. CDR3 sequence (DNA): TGTGCCAGCAGCCTCGGGACAGGGTACAACGAGCAGTACTTC. The chain links TRBV7-9 to TRBJ2-7, with TRBD1 matching over 9 bases. CDR1 is SEHNR, CDR2 FQNEAQ, per germline (reference sequence). The CDR3 runs 14 residues. The V and J ends lost 5 bases and 5 bases, in that order; junction bases with no gene match: 7.

This clonotype was seen at least ten times. This rearrangement joins TRBV7-6 to TRBJ1-1, with a tentative D call TRBD1 (6 bases). CDR3 size: 15 residues. Germline values: CDR1 SGHVS, CDR2 FNYEAQ. The ends were cut back, 2 bases at V and 6 bases at J, with 16 bases in the middle. The CDR3 here is CASSLLMGARAEAFF. Written as DNA, the CDR3 is TGTGCCAGCAGCTTATTGATGGGGGCCAGGGCTGAAGCTTTCTTT.

This clonotype showed up just a few times. This chain links TRBV15 with TRBJ1-5; 7 nucleotides align to TRBD1. V shed 2 bases and J 4 bases; nucleotides not matched to a gene: 8. This CDR3 spans 16 amino acids. Per the germline V gene, CDR1 is LNHNV and CDR2 is YYDKDF (reference sequence). The DNA of the CDR3 is TGTGCCACCAGCAGACCGCACGGGACAGTTAATCAGCCCCAGCATTTT. Translation gives CATSRPHGTVNQPQHF.

This clonotype was picked up many times. The rearrangement joins TRBV12-3 or TRBV12-4 to TRBJ2-7, with D tentatively TRBD1 (5 bases). The CDR3 is 15 amino acids. V was shortened by 3 bases and J by 3 bases, with 15 bases between the two germline ends. The CDR3 DNA follows: TGTGCCAGCAGTTTGGATGGGCAGGGTCGCTACGAGCAGTACTTC. As protein: CASSLDGQGRYEQYF.